The 25 T cell receptor beta chains below come from one sample, sequenced in a study of blood T cell repertoires in COVID-19. The table came from immunoSEQ multiplex PCR; TCRdb's copy has only in-frame clones and leaves some out. The sample holds roughly 90,000 clones; 80% to 90% are singletons and the top ten take roughly 4.9%. Sample: peripheral blood. Receptors were obtained from a woman older than 75 with active COVID-19.

This clone was observed once. V gene TRBV15 combines with J gene TRBJ2-3; D possibly corresponds to TRBD2 (6 bases). This CDR3 has 14 residues. Trimming left V 6 bases short and J 4 bases short, with 14 bases between. The germline V gene has CDR1 LNHNV and CDR2 YYDKDF (reference sequence). The CDR3 loop is CATSRLDGADTQYF. CDR3 in DNA: TGTGCCACCAGTAGACTAGACGGGGCAGATACGCAGTATTTT.

V is TRBV24-1 and J is TRBJ2-1; 9 bases fit TRBD2. With 2 bases clipped from V and 0 bases from J, the junction kept 7 bases outside the gene matches. Per germline, CDR1 KGHDR and CDR2 SFDVKD. This CDR3 comprises 18 residues. The CDR3 sequence is CATSDSGISGSSYNEQFF. CDR3 in DNA: TGTGCCACCAGTGATTCCGGTATTAGCGGGAGCTCCTACAATGAGCAGTTCTTC.

The J gene is TRBJ1-2, the V gene TRBV6-5; 10 bases match TRBD1. Germline CDR1 is MNHEY and CDR2 is SVGAGI. This CDR3 comprises 15 residues. After removal of 4 bases from V and 4 bases from J, the junction contained 6 bases not matched to a gene. The CDR3 nucleotides read TGTGCCAGCAGTTCTCGGGACAGGGGAGGCTATGGCTACACCTTC. Amino acids: CASSSRDRGGYGYTF.

This chain joins TRBV4-2 and TRBJ2-1; perhaps TRBD2 as D (6 bases). The length of the CDR3 is 16 residues. CDR1 and CDR2 (germline): LGHNA, YNFKEQ. V shed 0 bases and J shed 9 bases, with 18 bases lying between them. CDR3 loop: CASSQEVLAVKGEQFF. As DNA, the CDR3 is TGTGCCAGCAGCCAAGAGGTGTTAGCGGTAAAAGGTGAGCAGTTCTTC.

The chain joins TRBV29-1 to TRBJ2-1; 7 positions match TRBD2. Germline loops: CDR1 SQVTM, CDR2 ANQGSEA. The V and J ends lost 6 bases and 3 bases, in that order; junction bases with no gene match: 2. The CDR3 loop spans 12 amino acids. CDR3 region: CSVGLNYNEQFF. CDR3 DNA: TGCAGCGTGGGACTAAACTACAATGAGCAGTTCTTC.

This rearrangement joins TRBV5-5 to TRBJ2-2, with D possibly matching TRBD1 (5 bases). V gave up 1 base and J gave up 4 bases, with 8 bases separating them. Germline CDR1 reads SGHKS; CDR2 reads YYEKEE (reference sequence). The CDR3 runs to 14 residues. The CDR3 coding sequence is TGTGCCAGCAGCTTGATCCAGGGCACCGGGGAGCTGTTTTTT. Translation: CASSLIQGTGELFF.

The chain links TRBV10-3 to TRBJ2-7; TRBD2 is a possible D gene (6 bases). V shed 6 bases and J shed 2 bases, with 8 bases lying between them. Germline V lookup: CDR1 ENHRY, CDR2 SYGVKD. The CDR3 length is 12 residues. In DNA, the CDR3 is TGTGCCATCAGCGGGACTGCCTACGAGCAGTACTTC. As protein: CAISGTAYEQYF.

V and J are TRBV7-2 and TRBJ2-3; D unclear. This CDR3 region has 13 residues. V lost 1 base and J lost 6, with 8 bases in between. Germline V lookup: CDR1 SGHTA, CDR2 FQGNSA. CDR3 region: CASSLGRLDTQYF. CDR3 sequence (DNA): TGTGCCAGCAGCTTAGGCAGGTTGGATACGCAGTATTTT.

This chain's CDR3 is CASSSGGVHTGELFF. In DNA form, the CDR3 reads TGTGCCAGCAGCTCCGGGGGGGTGCACACCGGGGAGCTGTTTTTT. V is TRBV7-2 and J is TRBJ2-2; 8 bases are a match to TRBD2. The CDR3 length is 15 residues. Germline V gives CDR1 SGHTA, CDR2 FQGNSA. Germline trimming cut 4 bases from V and 3 bases from J; bases unmatched to any gene: 4. Together with reference TRBV7-2 and TRBJ2-2, the CDR3 gives the full variable domain: GAGVSQSPSNKVTEKGKDVELRCDPISGHTALYWYRQSLGQGLEFLIYFQGNSAPDKSGLPSDRFSAERTGGSVSTLTIQRTQQEDSAVYLCASSSGGVHTGELFFGEGSRLTVL.

The chain links TRBV21-1 to TRBJ1-1; no check of the table's D call, TRBD1, against the DNA was made. TRBV21-1 is flagged as a pseudogene. This CDR3 has 16 amino acids. CDR3 bases: TGTGCCAGCAGCAAAGATGGTAACAAACAGCACACTGAAGCTTTCTTT. Translation: CASSKDGNKQHTEAFF.

The CDR3 DNA sequence: TGTGCCAGCAGCCTTGGACTAGCGGCGAACACCGGGGAGCTGTTTTTT. Its translation is CASSLGLAANTGELFF. The chain links TRBV7-8 to TRBJ2-2; 10 bases align to TRBD2. Germline CDR1 is SGHVS and CDR2 is FQNEAQ. This CDR3 has 16 residues. After removal of 5 bases from V and 0 bases from J, the junction contained 3 bases not matched to a gene.

V gene TRBV27 combines with J gene TRBJ1-5, with D uncertain. CDR1 is MNHEY and CDR2 is SMNVEV in the germline V gene (reference sequence). With 3 bases removed from V and 3 bases from J, the gap between germline ends came to 3 bases. The CDR3 is 12 residues long. CDR3 nucleotide sequence: TGTGCCAGCAGTTTTCTCAATCAGCCCCAGCATTTT. As protein: CASSFLNQPQHF.

This clone was seen just once. The chain employs TRBV18 and TRBJ2-1; D is undetermined. Germline values: CDR1 KGHSH, CDR2 LQKENI. The CDR3 runs to 14 residues. Trimming removed 3 bases at V and 2 bases at J, with 8 bases between. CDR3 DNA: TGTGCCAGCTCACCTGGGCCGACCTACAATGAGCAGTTCTTC. Protein sequence: CASSPGPTYNEQFF.

This chain uses TRBV15 with TRBJ1-1, with a tentative D call TRBD1 (5 bases). The CDR3 spans 15 residues. Trimming cost V 0 bases and J 4 bases, with 12 bases left between them. Looked up from germline, CDR1 is LNHNV and CDR2 is YYDKDF (reference sequence). Here the CDR3 DNA reads TGTGCCACCAGCAGAGATTTCAGGGCGTTCACTGAAGCTTTCTTT. Translation: CATSRDFRAFTEAFF.

V gene TRBV5-1 combines with J gene TRBJ2-7; D may be TRBD1 (6 bases). This CDR3 region has 18 residues. Trimming stripped 0 bases from V and 3 bases from J, with 22 bases between. The germline CDR1 and CDR2 sequences are SGHRS and YFSETQ. The CDR3 loop is CASSLGLSASTGLYEQYF. The CDR3 coding sequence is TGCGCCAGCAGCTTGGGACTCTCCGCCTCTACAGGGCTCTACGAGCAGTACTTC. Full variable domain (remainder filled in from reference TRBV5-1 and TRBJ2-7): KAGVTQTPRYLIKTRGQQVTLSCSPISGHRSVSWYQQTPGQGLQFLFEYFSETQRNKGNFPGRFSGRQFSNSRSEMNVSTLELGDSALYLCASSLGLSASTGLYEQYFGPGTRLTVT.

Only a few counts were recorded for this clone. The V and J genes are TRBV19 and TRBJ2-2; 8 positions agree with TRBD2. The CDR3 sequence is 15 residues long. Germline V gene data show CDR1 as LNHDA and CDR2 as SQIVND (reference sequence). V gave up 1 base and J gave up 4 bases; unmatched junction bases: 2. The CDR3 loop is CASSIVLAGTGELFF. CDR3 nucleotides: TGTGCCAGTAGTATAGTTCTAGCGGGCACCGGGGAGCTGTTTTTT. The complete variable domain, with remaining parts taken from reference TRBV19 and TRBJ2-2, reads DGGITQSPKYLFRKEGQNVTLSCEQNLNHDAMYWYRQDPGQGLRLIYYSQIVNDFQKGDIAEGYSVSREKKESFPLTVTSAQKNPTAFYLCASSIVLAGTGELFFGEGSRLTVL.

The gene calls are TRBV7-2 and TRBJ2-2; 9 nucleotides match TRBD1. The V gene's germline CDR1 is SGHTA and CDR2 FQGNSA. The CDR3 is 14 amino acids. The ends lost 5 bases at V and 6 bases at J; junction bases unmatched: 4. The CDR3 here is CASSLQGAPGELFF. CDR3 coding DNA: TGTGCCAGCAGCCTACAGGGGGCGCCCGGGGAGCTGTTTTTT.

This chain joins TRBV5-1 and TRBJ2-1; weak D call: TRBD2 (5 bases). Germline values: CDR1 SGHRS, CDR2 YFSETQ. The CDR3 covers 14 residues. V lost 0 bases to trimming and J lost 4 bases, with 8 bases between them. The CDR3 here is CASSLGLQYNEQFF. In nucleotides, the CDR3 is TGCGCCAGCAGCTTGGGACTACAATACAATGAGCAGTTCTTC.

V gene TRBV5-1 combines with J gene TRBJ2-2; TRBD1 agrees at 12 bases. Trimming at V came to 3 bases and at J to 4 bases, leaving 4 bases not matched to a gene. In germline, CDR1 is SGHRS, CDR2 YFSETQ. This CDR3 has 16 residues. The CDR3 DNA reads as TGCGCCAGCAGCTCGGGACAGGGGGCGATCACCGGGGAGCTGTTTTTT. Amino acids: CASSSGQGAITGELFF.

This clone has a handful of counts. The chain joins TRBV7-9 to TRBJ2-2; the match to TRBD1 covers 7 bases. J was trimmed by 3 bases and V by 10 bases; bases with no gene match: 14. The CDR3 contains 16 residues. The germline gives CDR1 SEHNR, CDR2 FQNEAQ (reference sequence). CDR3 DNA: TGTGCCATCACGACGACAGGGCTTTATGACACCGGGGAGCTGTTTTTT. This codes for CAITTTGLYDTGELFF.

J is TRBJ2-3 and V is TRBV6-2 or TRBV6-3; 8 bases agree with TRBD2. J was trimmed by 0 bases and V by 2 bases; bases with no gene match: 16. Germline V gene lookup returns CDR1 MNHEY and CDR2 SVGEGT. This CDR3 spans 20 amino acids. The chain's CDR3 is CASSYRHWAGGPPSTDTQYF. The CDR3 DNA reads as TGTGCCAGCAGTTACCGCCATTGGGCGGGAGGCCCTCCTAGCACAGATACGCAGTATTTT.

This chain links TRBV4-2 with TRBJ2-1, with TRBD2 identical over 12 bases. The CDR3 contains 18 residues. Germline V lookup: CDR1 LGHNA, CDR2 YNFKEQ. Unmatched junction bases numbered 10, after V lost 4 bases and J lost 3 bases. DNA of the CDR3: TGTGCCAGCAGCCTGAGACTAGCGGGAGCCTTAATCTACAATGAGCAGTTCTTC. Protein: CASSLRLAGALIYNEQFF.

The rearrangement uses TRBV11-2 and TRBJ1-3; D uncertain. The V and J ends lost 4 bases and 4 bases respectively, with 11 bases between them. CDR3 length: 14 residues. The germline V gene has CDR1 SGHAT and CDR2 FQNNGV. CDR3 in amino acids: CASSYGLAGNTIYF. The CDR3 DNA sequence: TGTGCCAGCAGCTACGGACTCGCAGGAAACACCATATATTTT.

This clone was detected only a few times. The chain employs TRBV28 and TRBJ2-1, with 10 bases lining up with TRBD1. J gave up 6 bases and V 6 bases, and 11 bases lay outside the gene matches. The CDR3 totals 16 residues. Germline lookup yields CDR1 MDHEN and CDR2 SYDVKM. Here the CDR3 DNA reads TGTGCCAGCAGCCAGCCGGGACAGGGGAGTTTCAATGAGCAGTTCTTC. Amino acids: CASSQPGQGSFNEQFF.

This chain connects TRBV10-3 to TRBJ1-6, with a possible D match to TRBD1 (5 bases). Germline CDR1 and CDR2: ENHRY and SYGVKD. This CDR3 is 13 amino acids long. The V gene lost 8 bases and the J gene lost 5 bases, with 10 bases spanning the gap. The CDR3, as DNA: TGTGCCATCTCAGGGCGTAATAATTCACCCCTCCACTTT. Encoded protein: CAISGRNNSPLHF.